This T cell receptor (beta chain) was retrieved from a study of monozygotic twins with inflammatory bowel disease. Eight separate reactions per sample served to make cDNA. The unique tags termed UMIs, each holding a 6-nucleotide sample barcode, were added by means of template switching. TCRdb processed the 5' RACE reads again and assigns one entry to each CDR3 protein, with no DNA. The sample includes about 380,000 distinct CDR3 sequences. This CDR3 has 20 amino acids. The germline CDR1 and CDR2 sequences are SQVTM and ANQGSEA. The TCR was taken from a human donor with ulcerative colitis or Crohn's disease, or a healthy co-twin of an affected twin (not recorded which). The J gene is TRBJ1-2, the V gene TRBV29-1; TCRdb gives TRBD1 as the D gene, but with no DNA this cannot be confirmed. Sequencing was done on a sample of blood. The CDR3 sequence: CSVEDTTGEFSPFPIYGYTF.